This T cell receptor beta chain was retrieved from a study of blood T cells in healthy people across ages. Study conclusions and caveats: Donor CMV status, an unknown factor, possibly confounded changes in expanded clonotypes.

Through a sample-barcoded 5' primer and a J-beta primer mix, a second PCR was run for about 6 to 11 cycles. TCRdb re-derived calls from the 5' RACE reads in MiXCR, one entry per CDR3 protein. The table has about 580,000 distinct CDR3 sequences, 40% to 50% seen once; the top ten hold around 24%. A word on this clonotype: Its antigen remains unknown.

Sample: blood. The sequence came from a man older than 75 in good health.

Written as DNA, the CDR3 is TGTGCCAGCAGCGTAGGTCTGGGAGGCACTGAAGCTTTCTTT. Its protein is CASSVGLGGTEAFF. This chain joins TRBV9 and TRBJ1-1; D not certain. This CDR3 spans 14 amino acids. Between the trimmed V and J ends, which lost 0 bases and 4 bases, there was a span of 10 bases. Per the germline V gene, CDR1 is SGDLS and CDR2 is YYNGEE.